This TCR beta chain emerged from a study of blood T cells in healthy people across ages. Notes on the study in general: Measured against age, TCR beta diversity per million T cells decreased in a roughly linear manner.

J gave up 3 bases and V 5 bases, and 6 bases lay outside the gene matches. Germline V gene sequence: CDR1 SEHNR, CDR2 FQNEAQ (reference sequence). CDR3 length equals 15 residues. This clonotype was seen ten or more times. The antigen remains unidentified. Next came a second PCR, run for 7 to 11 cycles, which used a sample-barcoded 5' primer along with a J-beta primer mix. TCRdb redid the calling of the 5' RACE reads with MiXCR, one entry per CDR3 protein. The data show 550,000 to 800,000 distinct CDR3 sequences, about 30% seen once. The origin of this receptor is a woman at least 80 years old in good health. The sequenced sample was blood. The genes are TRBV7-9 and TRBJ2-5, with 10 bases fitting TRBD1. The CDR3 DNA follows: TGTGCCAGCAGCCCGGGGACAGGGGTCAAAGAGACCCAGTACTTC. Amino acid sequence: CASSPGTGVKETQYF.